A single sample is the source of the 27 T cell receptor beta chains below, sequenced in a study of cytomegalovirus exposure and HLA in healthy donors. The PCR contained 60 Vbeta and 13 Jbeta primers. Only in-frame clones appear in the TCRdb table, and some are missing; sequencing was by immunoSEQ multiplex PCR. Of approximately 120,000 clones listed, 81% are singletons. Source material: PBMCs. These receptors all come from a man aged 18 to 29 in good health and CMV-seronegative.

To note about this clone: The junction departs from germline at one end; a sequencing error may be responsible. The chain combines TRBV27 with TRBJ2-7, with 7 positions matching TRBD2. In germline, CDR1 is MNHEY, CDR2 SMNVEV (reference sequence). The CDR3 has 13 residues. The CDR3, as DNA: TGTGCCCCCAAAATGGGGGGGACCTACGAGCAGCACTTC. Protein product: CAPKMGGTYEQHF.

The J gene is TRBJ2-5, the V gene TRBV10-3, with 9 bases aligning to TRBD2. Germline V gene data show CDR1 as ENHRY and CDR2 as SYGVKD. Germline trimming cut 3 bases from V and 1 base from J; bases unmatched to any gene: 6. CDR3 size: 16 residues. The CDR3 coding sequence is TGTGCCATCAGTGAATATAGCGGGGGCACCCAAGAGACCCAGTACTTC. This gives the protein CAISEYSGGTQETQYF.

The chain combines TRBV5-1 with TRBJ2-7; D might be TRBD1 (6 bases). The CDR3 runs 13 residues. The V and J ends lost 0 bases and 4 bases respectively, with 8 bases between them. Looked up from germline, CDR1 is SGHRS and CDR2 is YFSETQ. The CDR3 spells CASSLDREYEQYF. The DNA for the CDR3 is TGCGCCAGCAGCTTGGACAGGGAATACGAGCAGTACTTC.

This clone was picked up one time. The chain combines TRBV27 with TRBJ1-1; D uncertain. V was trimmed by 3 bases and J by 1 base, leaving 6 bases between them. The CDR3 loop spans 13 amino acids. Germline CDR1 MNHEY, CDR2 SMNVEV (reference sequence). The CDR3 nucleotides are TGTGCCAGCAGTTTCCGGTCGAACACTGAAGCTTTCTTT. Its protein product is CASSFRSNTEAFF.

J is TRBJ1-4 and V is TRBV15; D not resolved. V lost 0 bases, J lost 7 bases, and 12 bases lay in between. There are 15 residues in the CDR3. Germline CDR1 is LNHNV and CDR2 is YYDKDF (reference sequence). The CDR3, as DNA: TGTGCCACCAGCAGAGATGTGGAGGCGGGTGAAAAACTGTTTTTT. Amino acid sequence: CATSRDVEAGEKLFF.

The chain recombines TRBV5-1 with TRBJ1-1; D may be TRBD1 (6 bases). Deletions cut 2 bases from V and 5 bases from J, with 16 bases between. The CDR3 consists of 15 residues. Germline-derived CDR1 and CDR2 are SGHRS and YFSETQ. As DNA, the CDR3 is TGCGCCAGCAGCTTTTCCACCGGGACACTAACTGAAGCTTTCTTT. Translation gives CASSFSTGTLTEAFF.

The V gene is TRBV6-1, the J gene TRBJ2-7; 12 bases align to TRBD1. CDR1 and CDR2 from the germline V gene are MNHNS and SASEGT. V lost 4 bases and J lost 7; bases outside the gene matches: 8. This CDR3 region has 15 residues. In DNA form, the CDR3 reads TGTGCCAGCAGTGTGGTGGGACAGGGGGCAGGAGAGCAGTACTTC. Its translation: CASSVVGQGAGEQYF.

The genes are TRBV9 and TRBJ2-1; 9 nucleotides match TRBD2. CDR1 is SGDLS, CDR2 YYNGEE, per germline. This CDR3 has 15 amino acids. The junction had 8 bases not matched to a gene; V was cut back by 3 bases and J by 7 bases. DNA for the CDR3: TGTGCCAGCAGCGACCGGGGAGCGGGGGGTAATGAGCAGTTCTTC. Its protein is CASSDRGAGGNEQFF.

As concerns this clone: At one end the junction does not follow the germline gene, possibly because of a read error. The V gene is TRBV4-3, the J gene TRBJ2-3, with D perhaps matching TRBD2 (5 bases). Per germline, CDR1 LGHNA and CDR2 YSLEER. The CDR3 is made up of 14 amino acids. This CDR3 is CTSSQVEGPDTQYF. CDR3 DNA sequence: TGCACCAGCAGCCAAGTAGAGGGCCCAGATACGCAGTATTTT.

The chain carries TRBV4-1 and TRBJ1-5, with D tentatively TRBD1 (6 bases). The CDR3 has 15 residues. CDR1 and CDR2 from the germline V gene are MGHRA and YSYEKL. Trimming took off 0 bases at V and 5 bases at J, with 11 bases between the two ends. The CDR3 here is CASSQDRGLDQPQHF. CDR3 nucleotides: TGCGCCAGCAGCCAAGACAGGGGCCTGGATCAGCCCCAGCATTTT.

J is TRBJ1-1 and V is TRBV2; D ambiguous. The CDR3 is 17 amino acids. From germline, CDR1 is SNHLY and CDR2 FYNNEI. V was cut by 2 bases and J by 1 base, with 17 bases left in between. As DNA, the CDR3 is TGTGCCAGCAGTGAAAGGATTCGAGGAATGCGGAACACTGAAGCTTTCTTT. As protein: CASSERIRGMRNTEAFF. The variable domain in full, with the rest retrieved from reference TRBV2 and TRBJ1-1, is EPEVTQTPSHQVTQMGQEVILRCVPISNHLYFYWYRQILGQKVEFLVSFYNNEISEKSEIFDDQFSVERPDGSNFTLKIRSTKLEDSAMYFCASSERIRGMRNTEAFFGQGTRLTVV.

This chain connects TRBV6-1 to TRBJ1-1; D is undetermined. The V end was cut by 11 bases, the J end by 2 bases, with 15 bases between. The CDR3 loop spans 13 amino acids. The germline V gene has CDR1 MNHNS and CDR2 SASEGT. DNA of the CDR3: TGTGCCTCCGGAGTAGGAGCTAACACTGAAGCTTTCTTT. It encodes CASGVGANTEAFF.

The gene calls are TRBV4-1 and TRBJ1-1, with 12 bases fitting TRBD1. Trimming cost V 4 bases and J 11 bases; bases outside gene matches: 14. Germline V gives CDR1 MGHRA, CDR2 YSYEKL. The CDR3 covers 16 residues. The CDR3 nucleotides are TGCGCCAGCAGCCTTACTCCGGGACAGGGGGCCTACTCGGCTTTCTTT. Translated: CASSLTPGQGAYSAFF.

This clone was seen only once. Other DNA sequences in the same sample also yield this CDR3. The J gene is TRBJ1-1, the V gene TRBV2; tentative D call: TRBD1 (5 bases). V lost 6 bases and J lost 5, with 13 bases in between. Germline loops: CDR1 SNHLY, CDR2 FYNNEI. There are 13 residues in the CDR3. DNA of the CDR3: TGTGCCAGCAGGTCCCCGGGGGGGACTGAAGCTTTCTTT. Its translation is CASRSPGGTEAFF.

V and J are TRBV6-5 and TRBJ2-7, with 7 bases aligning to TRBD1. CDR1 MNHEY and CDR2 SVGAGI come from the germline V gene. Unmatched junction bases numbered 7, after V lost 5 bases and J lost 0 bases. The CDR3 runs 15 residues. The CDR3 sequence is CASSRDRDNSYEQYF. The DNA of the CDR3 is TGTGCCAGCAGTCGCGACAGGGATAACTCCTACGAGCAGTACTTC.

J is TRBJ2-3 and V is TRBV7-2, with 7 bases lining up with TRBD1. J was trimmed by 1 base and V by 5 bases; bases with no gene match: 9. This CDR3 comprises 16 residues. Germline CDR1 and CDR2: SGHTA and FQGNSA. For the CDR3, the DNA is TGTGCCAGCAGCCCCTCCGGGGACAGCCGCACAGATACGCAGTATTTT. It specifies CASSPSGDSRTDTQYF.

This chain connects TRBV6-6 to TRBJ2-5; 7 bases align to TRBD2. Germline V CDR1 and CDR2: MNHNY, SVGAGI (reference sequence). V trimming: 7 bases; J trimming: 5 bases; junction bases outside the gene matches: 10. The CDR3 sequence is 14 residues long. CDR3: CASNPGGEGETQYF. The DNA for the CDR3 is TGTGCCAGCAATCCTGGGGGGGAAGGGGAGACCCAGTACTTC.

This sequence joins TRBV28 and TRBJ1-2, with 8 bases lining up with TRBD1. The ends lost 5 bases at V and 6 bases at J; junction bases unmatched: 8. The CDR3 runs 14 residues. CDR1 and CDR2 (germline): MDHEN, SYDVKM. DNA for the CDR3: TGTGCCAGCAGTCCTCGACAGGGGTTAAATGGCTACACCTTC. The encoded protein is CASSPRQGLNGYTF.

J is TRBJ2-5 and V is TRBV19; tentatively, D is TRBD1 (6 bases). The CDR3 spans 13 residues. V was cut by 3 bases and J by 5 bases, with 10 bases left in between. From germline, CDR1 is LNHDA and CDR2 SQIVND (reference sequence). The CDR3 loop is CASSITGTETQYF. CDR3 coding DNA: TGTGCCAGTAGTATTACAGGGACGGAGACCCAGTACTTC.

The V gene is TRBV5-1, the J gene TRBJ2-1, with 12 bases lining up with TRBD2. The junction had 11 bases not matched to a gene; V was cut back by 3 bases and J by 13 bases. Germline CDR1 SGHRS, CDR2 YFSETQ. The length of the CDR3 is 15 residues. CDR3 region: CASSSGTSGLSEQFF. As DNA, the CDR3 is TGCGCCAGCAGCTCTGGGACTAGCGGGCTCTCTGAACAGTTCTTC.

J is TRBJ2-5 and V is TRBV30; 9 positions agree with TRBD1. V shed 5 bases, J shed 1 base, and the junction held 5 bases outside the gene matches. This CDR3 comprises 14 residues. Looked up from germline, CDR1 is GTSNPN and CDR2 is SVGIG (reference sequence). In DNA form, the CDR3 reads TGTGCCTGGGGCGGGGACAGGGCCCAAGAGACCCAGTACTTC. Its translation: CAWGGDRAQETQYF.

The gene calls are TRBV14 and TRBJ2-3; 7 bases line up with TRBD1. Germline V CDR1 and CDR2: SGHDN, FVKESK. CDR3 length equals 15 residues. V was pared by 5 bases and J by 7 bases, with 12 bases of the junction left unmatched. CDR3 loop: CASSYRDSRTHTQYF. The DNA for the CDR3 is TGTGCCAGCAGCTACCGGGACAGCCGAACTCATACGCAGTATTTT. The variable domain in full, completed from reference TRBV14 and TRBJ2-3, reads EAGVTQFPSHSVIEKGQTVTLRCDPISGHDNLYWYRRVMGKEIKFLLHFVKESKQDESGMPNNRFLAERTGGTYSTLKVQPAELEDSGVYFCASSYRDSRTHTQYFGPGTRLTVL.

This clone was found a few times. This rearrangement joins TRBV18 to TRBJ2-3; D remains unclear. The CDR3 loop spans 16 amino acids. V lost 2 bases and J lost 2, with 14 bases in between. Germline CDR1 reads KGHSH; CDR2 reads LQKENI. In nucleotides, the CDR3 is TGTGCCAGCTCACCAAGTGGCCTCGCCGCCACAGATACGCAGTATTTT. This encodes CASSPSGLAATDTQYF.

The chain links TRBV7-9 to TRBJ2-1; perhaps TRBD2 as D (6 bases). Between the trimmed V and J ends, which lost 5 bases and 5 bases, there was a span of 13 bases. CDR1 is SEHNR, CDR2 FQNEAQ, per germline (reference sequence). The CDR3 totals 14 residues. CDR3 nucleotides: TGTGCCAGCAGCGATGGAGGGGTTCACAATGAGCAGTTCTTC. Protein product: CASSDGGVHNEQFF.

The CDR3 DNA is TGTGCCAGCAGCTTCGACTATACAGTGAATGAGCAGTTCTTC. Protein product: CASSFDYTVNEQFF. The rearrangement uses TRBV7-3 and TRBJ2-1, with D possibly TRBD2 on 5 matching bases. The CDR3 is 14 residues long. CDR1 is SGHTA, CDR2 FQGTGA, per germline. Between the trimmed V and J ends, which lost 3 bases and 7 bases, there was a span of 13 bases. Together with reference TRBV7-3 and TRBJ2-1, the CDR3 gives the full variable domain: GAGVSQTPSNKVTEKGKYVELRCDPISGHTALYWYRQSLGQGPEFLIYFQGTGAADDSGLPNDRFFAVRPEGSVSTLKIQRTERGDSAVYLCASSFDYTVNEQFFGPGTRLTVL.

In its sample, this clone was seen once. J is TRBJ2-7 and V is TRBV25-1; maybe TRBD1 (6 bases). V was pared by 6 bases and J by 2 bases, with 14 bases between. Looked up from germline, CDR1 is MGHDK and CDR2 is SYGVNS. The CDR3 is 14 residues long. The CDR3 DNA reads as TGTGCCAGCAGGACGGACAGTTCTCCCTACGAGCAGTACTTC. Its protein product is CASRTDSSPYEQYF.

The rearrangement joins TRBV6-5 to TRBJ2-2; no clear D gene. Between the trimmed V and J ends, which lost 2 bases and 3 bases, there was a span of 7 bases. From germline, CDR1 is MNHEY and CDR2 SVGAGI. This CDR3 contains 14 residues. CDR3 residues: CASSYSRDTGELFF. The CDR3 DNA reads TGTGCCAGCAGTTACAGTCGGGACACCGGGGAGCTGTTTTTT.